The 2 T cell receptor beta chains listed next were all sequenced from one sample in a study of T cell responses to AZD1222 COVID-19 vaccine. The method was immunoSEQ multiplex PCR; TCRdb's version includes in-frame clones alone and lacks a portion of them. This sample yields around 200,000 clones, of which approximately 92% are seen a single time; approximately 0.98% belongs to the top ten. This material consisted of peripheral blood, taken 28 days after the second dose of the MenACWY control vaccine. The receptors come from an adult who received the MenACWY meningococcal vaccine as a control.

J is TRBJ2-2 and V is TRBV27; 10 nucleotides align to TRBD2. V shed 8 bases, J shed 3 bases, and the junction held 24 bases outside the gene matches. Per the germline V gene, CDR1 is MNHEY and CDR2 is SMNVEV (reference sequence). The CDR3 loop spans 21 amino acids. CDR3 loop: CASGPRPGTSVGIRHTGELFF. CDR3 bases: TGTGCCAGCGGACCCCGCCCCGGGACTAGCGTGGGGATCCGCCACACCGGGGAGCTGTTTTTT.

The chain joins TRBV6-4 to TRBJ2-7; 10 bases map to TRBD1. The J segment lost 2 bases and the V segment lost 4 bases, leaving 8 bases of the junction unmatched. Germline V gene sequence: CDR1 MRHNA, CDR2 SNTAGT. This CDR3 is built from 16 residues. The CDR3 spells CASSVEGTGATYEQYF. CDR3 nucleotide sequence: TGTGCCAGCAGTGTAGAAGGGACAGGGGCCACCTACGAGCAGTACTTC.